Following are 8 T cell receptor beta chains from one sample sequenced in a study of early T cells in non-severe SARS-CoV-2 infection. TCRdb passed the 5' RACE reads through MiXCR, listing each CDR3 protein once. Seen here are about 33,000 distinct CDR3 sequences, roughly 5.4% observed once, and the top ten hold 30%. Specimen: whole blood. These receptor sequences come from an adult who was a healthcare worker with PCR-confirmed SARS-CoV-2 infection or an uninfected control (not recorded which).

This clonotype was recorded at least ten times. The chain links TRBV6-6 to TRBJ1-3; 7 bases are a match to TRBD1. J gave up 4 bases and V 7 bases, and 4 bases lay outside the gene matches. This CDR3 contains 13 residues. Germline loops: CDR1 MNHNY, CDR2 SVGAGI (reference sequence). The CDR3 here is CASNRGPGNTIYF. The CDR3 DNA reads as TGTGCCAGCAATAGGGGGCCCGGAAACACCATATATTTT.

This clonotype was counted at least ten times. The chain combines TRBV5-6 with TRBJ1-6; a weak D match, TRBD1 (5 bases). This CDR3 has 16 amino acids. The germline V and J ends were trimmed by 4 bases and 6 bases, with 17 bases remaining between them. Germline V gives CDR1 SGHDT, CDR2 YYEEEE. CDR3 loop: CASSTPEDKSNSPLHF. The CDR3 coding sequence is TGTGCCAGCAGCACGCCCGAGGACAAGAGTAATTCACCCCTCCACTTT.

The table lists this clonotype with a few counts. This sequence joins TRBV5-1 and TRBJ2-3; 7 bases are shared with TRBD2. CDR1 is SGHRS, CDR2 YFSETQ, per germline. The CDR3 totals 15 residues. Unmatched junction bases numbered 7, after V lost 4 bases and J lost 2 bases. CDR3 DNA: TGCGCCAGCAGCCCGTACGGGACTAACACAGATACGCAGTATTTT. It yields the protein CASSPYGTNTDTQYF.

This clonotype was seen many times. The chain joins TRBV6-1 to TRBJ2-7; 9 bases map to TRBD1. Germline V gene lookup returns CDR1 MNHNS and CDR2 SASEGT. The CDR3 is 15 residues long. V trimming: 6 bases; J trimming: 1 base; junction bases outside the gene matches: 7. The CDR3, as DNA: TGTGCCAGCAGCTTACTACAGGGGGCATCCTACGAGCAGTACTTC. Amino acid sequence: CASSLLQGASYEQYF.

This clonotype was seen repeatedly, ten times or more. V is TRBV18 and J is TRBJ1-1, with 10 positions matching TRBD1. The CDR3 is 19 residues long. Germline V CDR1 and CDR2: KGHSH, LQKENI. Trimming removed 1 base from V and 1 base from J; junction bases left unmatched: 12. The CDR3 here is CASSPLLPGQGIENTEAFF. In DNA form, the CDR3 reads TGTGCCAGCTCACCACTTCTACCGGGACAGGGGATTGAGAACACTGAAGCTTTCTTT.

This clonotype came up many times. The chain couples TRBV7-9 to TRBJ2-3; tentatively, D is TRBD1 or TRBD2 (5 bases each). From germline, CDR1 is SEHNR and CDR2 FQNEAQ (reference sequence). The V and J ends lost 10 bases and 3 bases respectively, with 14 bases between them. This CDR3 has 13 residues. The CDR3 spells CAIVGDGTDTQYF. CDR3 bases: TGTGCCATCGTGGGGGATGGGACAGATACGCAGTATTTT. The full variable domain, in which reference TRBV7-9 and TRBJ2-3 provide the parts outside the CDR3, is DTGVSQNPRHKITKRGQNVTFRCDPISEHNRLYWYRQTLGQGPEFLTYFQNEAQLEKSRLLSDRFSAERPKGSFSTLEIQRTEQGDSAMYLCAIVGDGTDTQYFGPGTRLTVL.

This chain joins TRBV7-3 and TRBJ2-1; D possibly corresponds to TRBD2 (5 bases). The ends were cut back, 5 bases at V and 5 bases at J, with 19 bases in the middle. The CDR3 consists of 16 residues. Germline V CDR1 and CDR2: SGHTA, FQGTGA. In DNA, the CDR3 is TGTGCCAGCAGCCACCCCGGAGAGGGCACTAACAATGAGCAGTTCTTC. It yields the protein CASSHPGEGTNNEQFF.

The table lists this clonotype with many counts. The V call is TRBV7-3, the J call TRBJ2-1; weak D call: TRBD2 (6 bases). Germline V gene lookup returns CDR1 SGHTA and CDR2 FQGTGA. This CDR3 is built from 14 residues. Trimming cost V 5 bases and J 9 bases, with 17 bases left between them. CDR3 bases: TGTGCCAGCAGCCGCGCCGCGGGAATCGGTGAGCAGTTCTTC. Protein: CASSRAAGIGEQFF.